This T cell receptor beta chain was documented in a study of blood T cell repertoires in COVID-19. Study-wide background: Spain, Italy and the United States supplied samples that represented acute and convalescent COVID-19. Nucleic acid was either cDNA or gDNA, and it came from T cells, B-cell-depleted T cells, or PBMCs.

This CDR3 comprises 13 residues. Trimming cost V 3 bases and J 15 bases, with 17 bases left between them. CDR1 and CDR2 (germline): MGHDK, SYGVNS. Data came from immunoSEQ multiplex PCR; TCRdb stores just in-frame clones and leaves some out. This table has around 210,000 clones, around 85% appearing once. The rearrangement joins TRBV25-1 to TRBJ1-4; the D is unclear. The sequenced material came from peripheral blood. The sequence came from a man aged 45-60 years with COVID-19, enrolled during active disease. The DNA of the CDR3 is TGTGCCAGCAGTGAGTCGGGAACCGGTAAGGTGTTTTTT. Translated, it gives CASSESGTGKVFF. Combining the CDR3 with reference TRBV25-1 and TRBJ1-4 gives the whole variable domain EADIYQTPRYLVIGTGKKITLECSQTMGHDKMYWYQQDPGMELHLIHYSYGVNSTEKGDLSSESTVSRIRTEHFPLTLESARPSHTSQYLCASSESGTGKVFFGSGTQLSVL.